Listed below are T cell receptor beta chains from one sample, sequenced in a study of vaccination effects on CD4 cells after COVID-19. Repertoires were generated with immunoSEQ multiplex PCR, while TCRdb's copy carries only in-frame clones and drops some. The sample has about 12,000 clones, approximately 75% seen once. Antigens for these TCRs are unknown. Sample: CD4+ T cells from PBMCs cultured with SARS-CoV-2 spike peptides, taken after COVID-19 vaccination. The receptors were sampled from a human donor who received a COVID-19 vaccine. CDR3s include the opening cysteine and the closing phenylalanine or tryptophan. The D gene is left open where the match is weak. Clone sizes are given selectively: once, few, many, or a class where the clone is expanded.

D: NA
V: TRBV7-2
size: NA
J: TRBJ1-5
DNA: TGTGCCAGCAGCTTCTCAGGGAACAATCAGCCCCAGCATTTT
CDR3: CASSFSGNNQPQHF

D: TRBD1
V: TRBV30
size: few
J: TRBJ1-5
DNA: TGTGCCTGGAACCGGGACAGGGGAATAGGGCAGCCCCAGCATTTT
CDR3: CAWNRDRGIGQPQHF

D: TRBD1
V: TRBV2
size: NA
J: TRBJ1-4
DNA: TGTGCCAGCAGCAGACAGGGGGGGGAAAAACTGTTTTTT
CDR3: CASSRQGGEKLFF

D: NA
V: TRBV4-1
size: NA
J: TRBJ1-6
DNA: TGCGCCAGCAGCCAAGACAGGGGTAGTTCACCCCTCCACTTT
CDR3: CASSQDRGSSPLHF

D: TRBD1
V: TRBV27
size: NA
J: TRBJ2-2
DNA: TGTGCCAGCAGAGACAGGACAGGGATCATTGCCGGGGAGCTGTTTTTT
CDR3: CASRDRTGIIAGELFF

D: TRBD2
V: TRBV30
size: NA
J: TRBJ2-5
DNA: TGTGCCTGGAGAGGACTAGGGGTCCAAGAGACCCAGTACTTC
CDR3: CAWRGLGVQETQYF

D: TRBD1
V: TRBV28
size: NA
J: TRBJ1-2
DNA: TGTGCCAGCATCACCAGGGGGCTAGGCTACACCTTC
CDR3: CASITRGLGYTF

D: TRBD1
V: TRBV6-5
size: NA
J: TRBJ2-7
DNA: TGTGCCAGCAGGAACCGGGACAGCACTTCCTACGAGCAGTACTTC
CDR3: CASRNRDSTSYEQYF

D: NA
V: TRBV19
size: medium-sized
J: TRBJ1-1
DNA: TGTGCCAGTAGAACCGACAGCTCGGTGAACACTGAAGCTTTCTTT
CDR3: CASRTDSSVNTEAFF

D: NA
V: TRBV27
size: few
J: TRBJ1-2
DNA: TGTGCCAGCAGTTCTCCGGGCCGCGGGTACGGCGGCTACACCTTC
CDR3: CASSSPGRGYGGYTF

D: NA
V: TRBV5-5
size: NA
J: TRBJ1-6
DNA: TGTGCCAGCAGCTTGGAATGGGTTGGGTCACCCCTCCACTTT
CDR3: CASSLEWVGSPLHF

D: NA
V: TRBV5-1
size: NA
J: TRBJ1-5
DNA: TGCGCCAGCAGCTGGGGGCAGGATCAGCCCCAGCATTTT
CDR3: CASSWGQDQPQHF

D: NA
V: TRBV11-2
size: NA
J: TRBJ2-3
DNA: TGTGCCAGCAGCCCCAACAACCTAGATACGCAGTATTTT
CDR3: CASSPNNLDTQYF

D: TRBD1
V: TRBV5-1
size: NA
J: TRBJ1-1
DNA: TGCGCCAGCAGTCCAGGGGGCGAGAACACTGAAGCTTTCTTT
CDR3: CASSPGGENTEAFF

D: NA
V: TRBV5-1
size: NA
J: TRBJ2-1
DNA: TGCGCCAGCAGCTTGGATCATTACAGGGAGGGGTTCTTC
CDR3: CASSLDHYREGFF

D: NA
V: TRBV6-5
size: NA
J: TRBJ1-3
DNA: TGTGCCAGCAGACGGACAGCCGGGGGAAACACCATATATTTT
CDR3: CASRRTAGGNTIYF

D: TRBD1
V: TRBV6-1
size: large
J: TRBJ2-7
DNA: TGTGCCAGCAGTGAAGACAGGGGAAGAGTTGAGCAGTACTTC
CDR3: CASSEDRGRVEQYF

D: TRBD1
V: TRBV28
size: once
J: TRBJ2-2
DNA: TGTGCCAGCAGTCGGACAGGGAAGGCCGGGGAGCTGTTTTTT
CDR3: CASSRTGKAGELFF

D: TRBD1
V: TRBV4-2
size: NA
J: TRBJ2-1
DNA: TGTGCCAGCAGCCAGGCCGACAGGGCGGCAGCCAATGAGCAGTTCTTC
CDR3: CASSQADRAAANEQFF

D: TRBD1
V: TRBV27
size: NA
J: TRBJ1-6
DNA: TGTGCCAGCAGTCAGTGGACAGGGGGCTTTATGGGTTATAATTCACCCCTCCACTTT
CDR3: CASSQWTGGFMGYNSPLHF

D: NA
V: TRBV4-1
size: NA
J: TRBJ1-4
DNA: TGCGCCAGCAGCCAAGAAACAACGGTCAGCGGGGAAAAACTGTTTTTT
CDR3: CASSQETTVSGEKLFF

D: NA
V: TRBV13
size: NA
J: TRBJ2-1
DNA: TGTGCCAGCAGCTATTACAATGAGCAGTTCTTC
CDR3: CASSYYNEQFF

D: NA
V: TRBV7-2
size: once
J: TRBJ2-5
DNA: TGTGCCAGCAGCTTAAGGGCAGTCGCGGGACAAGAGACCCAGTACTTC
CDR3: CASSLRAVAGQETQYF

D: TRBD2
V: TRBV11-1
size: NA
J: TRBJ2-1
DNA: TGTGCCAGCAGCTCAAGACTAGCGGCTCCCTACAATGAGCAGTTCTTC
CDR3: CASSSRLAAPYNEQFF

D: NA
V: TRBV2
size: few
J: TRBJ1-5
DNA: TGTGCCAGCAACTCGGCAGGGGCGAATCAGCCCCAGCATTTT
CDR3: CASNSAGANQPQHF

D: TRBD2
V: TRBV5-1
size: NA
J: TRBJ2-1
DNA: TGCGCCAGCAGCTTCACGGGACTAGCGGGATCGGAGCAGTTCTTC
CDR3: CASSFTGLAGSEQFF

D: TRBD2
V: TRBV19
size: NA
J: TRBJ2-2
DNA: TGTGCCAGTAGTCTTCTCGGGCGGGGGGACACCGGGGAGCTGTTTTTT
CDR3: CASSLLGRGDTGELFF

D: NA
V: TRBV5-6
size: NA
J: TRBJ1-2
DNA: TGTGCCAGCACCCCCGGGGGGGGGCCGGCGCGTGGCTACACCTTC
CDR3: CASTPGGGPARGYTF

D: TRBD1
V: TRBV5-1
size: NA
J: TRBJ1-1
DNA: TGCGCCAGCAGCCCCCTACAGGGGACTTCTAATGAAGCTTTCTTT
CDR3: CASSPLQGTSNEAFF

D: TRBD1
V: TRBV7-2
size: NA
J: TRBJ2-2
DNA: TGTGCCAGCAGCTTTCCGGACAGGAGAAGGGGCGGGGAGCTGTTTTTT
CDR3: CASSFPDRRRGGELFF

D: NA
V: TRBV6-6
size: few
J: TRBJ1-2
DNA: TGTGCCAGCAGTATAACCGGGACGGACCATGGCTACACCTTC
CDR3: CASSITGTDHGYTF

D: NA
V: TRBV11-2
size: NA
J: TRBJ2-7
DNA: TGTGCCAGCAGACACACAGGAACCTACGAGCAGTACTTC
CDR3: CASRHTGTYEQYF

D: TRBD2
V: TRBV5-1
size: NA
J: TRBJ2-6
DNA: TGCGCCAGCAGCCAAGGACTAGCGGGGGGCTCTGGGGCCAACGTCCTGACTTTC
CDR3: CASSQGLAGGSGANVLTF

D: TRBD1
V: TRBV2
size: few
J: TRBJ1-5
DNA: TGTGCCAGCGTTCGGCCAGGGGGTAATCAGCCCCAGCATTTT
CDR3: CASVRPGGNQPQHF

D: NA
V: TRBV14
size: NA
J: TRBJ1-3
DNA: TGTGCCAGCAGCCAAGGAGCAGGATTCAGTGGAAACACCATATATTTT
CDR3: CASSQGAGFSGNTIYF

D: NA
V: TRBV27
size: NA
J: TRBJ1-1
DNA: TGTGCCAGCAGTTCCCCCACGGGGACCCTTAACCGACGAGCTTTCTTT
CDR3: CASSSPTGTLNRRAFF

D: TRBD1
V: TRBV27
size: once
J: TRBJ2-7
DNA: TGTGCCAGCAGTTTAAAAGGACAGGGGGCCTACGAGCAGTACTTC
CDR3: CASSLKGQGAYEQYF

D: NA
V: TRBV30
size: few
J: TRBJ2-7
DNA: TGTGCAATCAGAAATTGGCGGGTTCCCTACGAGCAGTACTTC
CDR3: CAIRNWRVPYEQYF

D: TRBD1
V: TRBV5-1
size: few
J: TRBJ2-2
DNA: TGCGCCAGCAGCTTACTAGGGGGCCAGACTATCACCGGGGAGCTGTTTTTT
CDR3: CASSLLGGQTITGELFF

D: TRBD2
V: TRBV28
size: NA
J: TRBJ2-1
DNA: TGTGCCAGCAGTTGGGGAGGGACCAATGAGCAGTTCTTC
CDR3: CASSWGGTNEQFF

D: NA
V: TRBV29-1
size: few
J: TRBJ1-3
DNA: TGCAGCGCTCAGGACATGTTCTCTGGAAACACCATATATTTT
CDR3: CSAQDMFSGNTIYF